This passage covers 13 T cell receptor beta chains from one sample sequenced in a study of blood T cell repertoires in COVID-19. Profiling relied on immunoSEQ multiplex PCR, and the TCRdb table lists in-frame clones only, not all of them. The repertoire includes fewer than 450,000 clones, more than 75% of them detected once, and about 1.1% sits in the top ten. Material: PBMCs or T cells enriched from blood (not recorded which). These receptors originate from a woman between 18 and 29 years old who had recovered from COVID-19.

This clone was seen a single time. The chain has TRBV29-1 and TRBJ2-7; maybe TRBD1 (6 bases). CDR1 and CDR2 from the germline V gene are SQVTM and ANQGSEA. This CDR3 comprises 14 residues. Trimming removed 4 bases at V and 3 bases at J, with 16 bases between. The CDR3: CSVGTGQDFYEQYF. As DNA, the CDR3 is TGCAGCGTTGGTACGGGACAAGACTTCTACGAGCAGTACTTC.

The gene calls are TRBV4-1 and TRBJ2-5; 14 nucleotides align to TRBD2. Germline V gene sequence: CDR1 MGHRA, CDR2 YSYEKL. This CDR3 region has 15 residues. J gave up 5 bases and V 5 bases, and 4 bases lay outside the gene matches. The DNA of the CDR3 is TGCGCCAGCAGCTCGTGGACTAGCGGGGGGGAGACCCAGTACTTC. Its protein is CASSSWTSGGETQYF.

The V gene is TRBV10-3, the J gene TRBJ1-6; D unclear. V shed 8 bases and J shed 7 bases, with 21 bases lying between them. The germline gives CDR1 ENHRY, CDR2 SYGVKD. CDR3 size: 16 residues. The CDR3 here is CAIGASASRNNSPLHF. The DNA of the CDR3 is TGTGCCATCGGAGCCAGCGCCTCTCGAAACAATTCACCCCTCCACTTT.

The CDR3 DNA follows: TGTGCCAGCTCAAACCCCGCGGGCACTGAAGCTTTCTTT. It yields the protein CASSNPAGTEAFF. The chain is built from TRBV25-1 and TRBJ1-1; no reliable D call. The CDR3 covers 13 residues. The V end was cut by 8 bases, the J end by 4 bases, with 14 bases between. Germline V gene lookup returns CDR1 MGHDK and CDR2 SYGVNS.

The V and J genes are TRBV2 and TRBJ2-1; maybe TRBD2 (5 bases). Trimming removed 6 bases at V and 1 base at J, with 13 bases between. The CDR3 has 15 residues. Germline loops: CDR1 SNHLY, CDR2 FYNNEI. In DNA, the CDR3 is TGTGCCAGCAGCGCCATACTAGGTTCCTACAATGAGCAGTTCTTC. It yields the protein CASSAILGSYNEQFF.

This sequence joins TRBV11-2 and TRBJ2-7, with TRBD1 matching over 7 bases. CDR3 size: 15 residues. CDR1 is SGHAT, CDR2 FQNNGV, per germline. Trimming removed 3 bases from V and 1 base from J; junction bases left unmatched: 6. The CDR3 protein is CASSFFRDSSYEQYF. In DNA, the CDR3 is TGTGCCAGCAGCTTTTTCCGGGACAGTTCCTACGAGCAGTACTTC.

This sequence joins TRBV9 and TRBJ2-2; D is perhaps TRBD2 (7 bases). Germline values: CDR1 SGDLS, CDR2 YYNGEE. Trimming pared 0 bases from V and 7 bases from J, leaving 16 bases between. The CDR3 extends over 16 amino acids. CDR3 DNA: TGTGCCAGCAGCGTAGCGCCCCGGGGGGCGAACGGGGAGCTGTTTTTT. Its translation is CASSVAPRGANGELFF.

The chain employs TRBV9 and TRBJ1-1; TRBD1 is a possible D gene (5 bases). Trimming took off 3 bases at V and 3 bases at J, with 21 bases between the two ends. The CDR3 extends over 17 amino acids. Germline CDR1 and CDR2: SGDLS and YYNGEE. This chain's CDR3 is CASSAEATFLGHTEAFF. The DNA of the CDR3 is TGTGCCAGCAGCGCCGAGGCCACCTTTTTGGGGCACACTGAAGCTTTCTTT.

The chain carries TRBV4-3 and TRBJ1-2; possibly TRBD1 for D (6 bases). Germline V lookup: CDR1 LGHNA, CDR2 YSLEER. The length of the CDR3 is 13 residues. The germline V and J ends were trimmed by 4 bases and 2 bases, with 8 bases remaining between them. As DNA, the CDR3 is TGCGCCAGCAGCCCGGACAGAAACTATGGCTACACCTTC. It is translated as CASSPDRNYGYTF.

The sample holds one count of this clone. V and J are TRBV4-2 and TRBJ2-1; 9 bases are a match to TRBD2. Germline V gene sequence: CDR1 LGHNA, CDR2 YNFKEQ. CDR3 length equals 15 residues. Trimming took 1 base from V and 12 from J; bases not matched to a gene: 10. The CDR3 coding sequence is TGTGCCAGCAGCCAAGGACTAGCGGCCACATTGGGGCAGTTCTTC. Its translation is CASSQGLAATLGQFF.

The chain employs TRBV5-1 and TRBJ1-2; 9 bases fit TRBD1. V dropped 3 bases and J dropped 6; count of bases not matched to a gene: 6. Germline V gene sequence: CDR1 SGHRS, CDR2 YFSETQ. There are 14 residues in the CDR3. CDR3 in amino acids: CASSSTGGGDGYTF. CDR3 DNA sequence: TGCGCCAGCAGCTCAACAGGGGGCGGTGATGGCTACACCTTC.

This sequence joins TRBV5-8 and TRBJ2-7, with D unclear. V dropped 4 bases and J dropped 1 base, with 3 bases sitting between them. Germline values: CDR1 SGHTS, CDR2 YDEGEE. The CDR3 totals 11 residues. CDR3 loop: CASSPSYEQYF. The CDR3 region has the DNA TGTGCCAGCAGCCCTTCCTACGAGCAGTACTTC.

The chain employs TRBV5-1 and TRBJ2-6; 7 bases are shared with TRBD1. The germline V gene has CDR1 SGHRS and CDR2 YFSETQ. The V gene end was trimmed by 4 bases and the J gene end by 0 bases; junction bases not matched to a gene: 10. The CDR3 runs to 18 residues. DNA for the CDR3: TGCGCCAGCAGCACCTGGACAGGAGAAGGCTCTGGGGCCAACGTCCTGACTTTC. Translating it yields CASSTWTGEGSGANVLTF.